This entry describes one T cell receptor (beta chain). The data are from a study of T cells in Graves' hyperthyroidism and ophthalmopathy. Researchers took RNA transcripts and amplified the TCR beta CDR3 regions from them. First-round RT-PCR targeting the TCR CDR3 was performed with the HTBI primer set. TCRdb re-derived calls from the multiplex PCR reads in MiXCR, one entry per CDR3 protein. This sample has approximately 620,000 distinct CDR3 sequences, with approximately 15% found just once. Per the germline V gene, CDR1 is DFQATT and CDR2 is SNEGSKA (reference sequence). The CDR3 has 15 amino acids. Trimming removed 6 bases from V and 1 base from J; junction bases left unmatched: 7. Aged 18 to 65, the patients had hyperthyroidism that was newly diagnosed and had lasted under 2 months. Patients were excluded for uncontrolled infection, other autoimmune disease, pregnancy or lactation.

The sample consisted of blood. V usage is TRBV20-1 and J usage is TRBJ1-3, with 9 bases lining up with TRBD1. This TCR came from a woman aged 25 to 39 with Graves' hyperthyroidism that later progressed to Graves' ophthalmopathy. Here the CDR3 reads CSAPKDRGSGNTIYF. The CDR3 bases are TGCAGTGCCCCGAAGGACAGGGGATCTGGAAACACCATATATTTT.